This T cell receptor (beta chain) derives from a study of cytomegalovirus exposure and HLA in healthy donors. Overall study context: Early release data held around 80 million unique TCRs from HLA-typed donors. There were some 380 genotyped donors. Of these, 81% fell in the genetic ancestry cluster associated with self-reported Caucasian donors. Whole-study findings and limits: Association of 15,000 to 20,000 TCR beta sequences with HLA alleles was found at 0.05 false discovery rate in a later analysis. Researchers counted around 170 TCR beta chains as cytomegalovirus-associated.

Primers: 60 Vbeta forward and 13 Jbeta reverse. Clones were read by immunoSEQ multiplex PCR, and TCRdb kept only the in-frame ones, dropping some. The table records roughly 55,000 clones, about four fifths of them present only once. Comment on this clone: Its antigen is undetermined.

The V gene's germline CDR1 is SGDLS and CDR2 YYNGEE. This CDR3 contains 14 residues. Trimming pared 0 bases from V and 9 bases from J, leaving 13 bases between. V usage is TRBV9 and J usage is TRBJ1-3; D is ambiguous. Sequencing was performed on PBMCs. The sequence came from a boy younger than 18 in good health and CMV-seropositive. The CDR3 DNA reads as TGTGCCAGCAGCGTAGAAGAAGTTCGCGGCACCATATATTTT. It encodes CASSVEEVRGTIYF.